These 3 T cell receptor beta chains originate from one sample sequenced in a study of Graves' ophthalmopathy and Graves' hyperthyroidism. Beta-chain TCR CDR3 regions were amplified from RNA transcripts. HTBI-primed first-round RT-PCR preceded second-round multiplex PCR. MiXCR, run by TCRdb on the multiplex PCR reads, gives a single entry per CDR3 protein. The data contain about 380,000 distinct CDR3 sequences, 15% of them singletons. The sample was peripheral blood. These TCRs come from a woman between 18 and 29 years old with stable Graves' hyperthyroidism.

This clonotype was observed at least ten times. For the CDR3, the DNA is TGTGCCAGCAGCTTCGCGGGCGGGCAGGCACCCTACGAGCAGTACTTC. Translated: CASSFAGGQAPYEQYF. The genes are TRBV5-8 and TRBJ2-7, with a weak D call TRBD2 (5 bases). The CDR3 is 16 amino acids. Deletions cut 2 bases from V and 2 bases from J, with 17 bases between. Germline CDR1 reads SGHTS; CDR2 reads YDEGEE.

This clonotype was counted ten times or more. The chain employs TRBV4-1 and TRBJ2-2; TRBD2 matches at 7 bases. From germline, CDR1 is MGHRA and CDR2 YSYEKL. V gave up 1 base and J gave up 1 base; unmatched junction bases: 3. The CDR3 totals 16 residues. The CDR3, as DNA: TGCGCCAGCAGCCAAGGAAAGCGGGGGAACACCGGGGAGCTGTTTTTT. The encoded protein is CASSQGKRGNTGELFF.

This clonotype has at least ten counts. The CDR3 nucleotides are TGTGCTAGTGGTAGCCATACAGGGGGCTGGACTGAAGCTTTCTTT. Translated: CASGSHTGGWTEAFF. V and J are TRBV12-5 and TRBJ1-1, with 9 positions matching TRBD1. Trimming took 5 bases from V and 5 from J; bases not matched to a gene: 9. CDR1 and CDR2 from the germline V gene are LGHNT and FRNRAP. The CDR3 covers 15 residues.